This T cell receptor beta chain was found in a study of T cells in Graves' hyperthyroidism and ophthalmopathy. RNA transcripts served as the template for amplifying TCR beta CDR3 regions. The HTBI primer set was used in a first-round RT-PCR of the TCR CDR3. TCRdb analysed the multiplex PCR reads with MiXCR anew, one entry per CDR3 protein. This table holds almost 600,000 distinct CDR3 sequences, 46% found once. V was cut by 3 bases and J by 7 bases, with 13 bases left in between. The CDR3 sequence is 14 residues long. Hyperthyroidism had been newly diagnosed in patients aged 18 to 65, and its duration was under 2 months.

This receptor was identified in a young woman with Graves' hyperthyroidism. The rearrangement joins TRBV12-3 or TRBV12-4 to TRBJ1-5; D may be TRBD1 (6 bases). The material sequenced was peripheral blood or thyroid tissue (not recorded which). The DNA of the CDR3 is TGTGCCAGCAGTTTGACGGGGGCGGGGCAGCCCCAGCATTTT. As protein: CASSLTGAGQPQHF.